The rows below give T cell receptor beta chains drawn from one sample of a study of Ad26.COV2.S vaccination and SARS-CoV-2 variants. Some clones are missing from TCRdb's copy, which holds only in-frame ones; the method was immunoSEQ multiplex PCR. The repertoire holds approximately 420,000 clones, with more than 85% as singletons. Sequenced here: peripheral blood, sampled in a trial of Ad26.COV2.S vaccine versus placebo. Source of these receptors: a person between 18 and 65 years old who received the Ad26.COV2.S COVID-19 vaccine or a placebo. Both conserved end residues are part of each CDR3. The D gene is left open where the match is weak. Clone size is not always given. Where it is, it says once, few, many or a class for expanded clones.

J gene,V gene,clone size,D gene,CDR3 DNA,CDR3 protein
TRBJ1-1,TRBV10-1,NA,TRBD1,TGCGCCAGCAGTGAGTCACAGGGGATTGAAGCTTTCTTT,CASSESQGIEAFF
TRBJ1-1,TRBV9,NA,NA,TGTGCCAGCACCCCCCGTGACAGATATGAAGCTTTCTTT,CASTPRDRYEAFF
TRBJ1-5,TRBV7-2,NA,TRBD1,TGTGCCAGCAGCTCAGGGGGGTCAAGCAATCAGCCCCAGCATTTT,CASSSGGSSNQPQHF
TRBJ1-6,TRBV5-6,NA,NA,TGTGCCAGCAGCTTGCTGGGGACGGGCAATTCACCCCTCCACTTT,CASSLLGTGNSPLHF
TRBJ1-6,TRBV30,many,NA,TGTGCCTGGATGAGGGGGAGCTATAATTCACCCCTCCACTTT,CAWMRGSYNSPLHF
TRBJ2-7,TRBV7-9,NA,NA,TGTGCCAGCAGCTACCTTGGTGGTAGCGAGCAGTACTTC,CASSYLGGSEQYF
TRBJ2-2,TRBV7-9,few,TRBD1,TGTGCCAGCAGCACCTGGACAGGAACGAACACCGGGGAGCTGTTTTTT,CASSTWTGTNTGELFF
TRBJ2-2,TRBV15,NA,NA,TGTGCCACCAGCAGAGAGTGGACAAGGGAGGACACCGGGGAGCTGTTTTTT,CATSREWTREDTGELFF
TRBJ1-4,TRBV5-6,NA,TRBD1,TGTGCCAGCAGCATAGGGACAGGGGTGAATGAAAAACTGTTTTTT,CASSIGTGVNEKLFF
TRBJ2-5,TRBV7-9,NA,TRBD2,TGTGCCAGCAGCCGTGACTGGGGGGGGAACCAAGAGACCCAGTACTTC,CASSRDWGGNQETQYF
TRBJ2-7,TRBV5-4,few,TRBD1,TGTGCCAGCAGCTTCCCTGGACAGGACCCCTACGAGCAGTACTTC,CASSFPGQDPYEQYF
TRBJ2-5,TRBV5-1,NA,NA,TGCGCCAGCAGCTTTCAAGCGGGCCAAGAGACCCAGTACTTC,CASSFQAGQETQYF
TRBJ1-1,TRBV2,NA,NA,TGTGCCAGCAGTGCCCGCGACTCTGAAGCTTTCTTT,CASSARDSEAFF
TRBJ2-7,TRBV3-1/TRBV3-2,once,NA,TGTGCCAGCAGCCCCTCCAGCGGGTCCTACGAGCAGTACTTC,CASSPSSGSYEQYF
TRBJ1-2,TRBV30,NA,TRBD1,TGTGCCTGGAGTACGTTATTTGGGACAGGGAAGGATGGCTACACCTTC,CAWSTLFGTGKDGYTF
TRBJ2-2,TRBV7-6,NA,NA,TGTGCCAGCAGCGATATGGGGATCACCGGGGAGCTGTTTTTT,CASSDMGITGELFF
TRBJ1-5,TRBV7-8,NA,TRBD1,TGTGCCAGCAGCATGGAACAGGGGGCTTATGATAGCAATCAGCCCCAGCATTTT,CASSMEQGAYDSNQPQHF
TRBJ2-1,TRBV19,once,TRBD1,TGTGCCAGTAGTTCTAGCCCTCCGGGACAGGGTCTCAATGAGCAGTTCTTC,CASSSSPPGQGLNEQFF
TRBJ1-5,TRBV6-1,NA,NA,TGTGCCAGCAGTGATGGACAGAACTTACAGCCCCAGCATTTT,CASSDGQNLQPQHF
TRBJ1-2,TRBV5-5,NA,NA,TGTGCCAGCAGCTTGGAAGGTCTTTGGGGCTACACCTTC,CASSLEGLWGYTF
TRBJ1-3,TRBV7-9,many,NA,TGTGCCAGCAGCTTCCCAGGATTCCACTCTGGAAACACCATATATTTT,CASSFPGFHSGNTIYF
TRBJ2-1,TRBV12-5,NA,NA,TGTGCTAGTGGTACCCCCGGCGGAGGGGTTTACAATGAGCAGTTCTTC,CASGTPGGGVYNEQFF
TRBJ1-2,TRBV19,NA,NA,TGTGCCAGCATCATGGAAGGGGTGGAAGGCTACACCTTC,CASIMEGVEGYTF
TRBJ2-7,TRBV6-5,NA,NA,TGTGCCAGCAGTTCCAACAGGGCGTACGAGCAGTACTTC,CASSSNRAYEQYF
TRBJ2-7,TRBV4-1,NA,TRBD2,TGCGCCAGCAGCCAACTAGCGGGGGTCTACGAGCAGTACTTC,CASSQLAGVYEQYF
TRBJ2-1,TRBV2,NA,NA,TGTGCCAGCAGTGGCACTAGCCCTAACAATGAGCAGTTCTTC,CASSGTSPNNEQFF
TRBJ1-5,TRBV19,once,NA,TGTGCCAGTAAGGGTGGGTCTAGTGGTAATCAGCCCCAGCATTTT,CASKGGSSGNQPQHF
TRBJ1-5,TRBV7-9,few,TRBD1,TGTGCCAGCAGCTCTTCTTCCCGGGACAGGGTCCAGCCCCAGCATTTT,CASSSSSRDRVQPQHF
TRBJ1-2,TRBV19,NA,TRBD1,TGTGCCAGTAGTAATTCCGGGACAGCTTATGGCTACACCTTC,CASSNSGTAYGYTF
TRBJ1-5,TRBV6-2/TRBV6-3,NA,NA,TGTGCCAGCAGTTACGGGGAACAGCCCCAGCATTTT,CASSYGEQPQHF
TRBJ2-7,TRBV4-1,once,NA,TGCGCCAGCAGCCAAGCACTAGCAAATACCTACGAGCAGTACTTC,CASSQALANTYEQYF
TRBJ2-7,TRBV7-8,NA,NA,TGTGCCAGCAGCTTGTGGCAGGGACCCTCCTACGAGCAGTACTTC,CASSLWQGPSYEQYF
TRBJ2-5,TRBV12-3/TRBV12-4,NA,NA,TGTGCCAGCAGTTTAGGCTTAAAAGAGACCCAGTACTTC,CASSLGLKETQYF
TRBJ2-5,TRBV6-1,once,TRBD2,TGTGCCAGCAGTGAACGGCGGGGGGGCCGGGAGACCCAGTACTTC,CASSERRGGRETQYF
TRBJ1-1,TRBV7-2,NA,TRBD1,TGTGCCAGCAGCTTAGTAGCGGGACAGTTAATGAACACTGAAGCTTTCTTT,CASSLVAGQLMNTEAFF
TRBJ2-4,TRBV6-5,NA,NA,TGTGCCAGCAGGATAACAGGGATTGAGTACTTC,CASRITGIEYF
TRBJ1-3,TRBV5-8,NA,NA,TGTGCCAGCAGCTTAAGGGGAGCCGGAAACACCATATATTTT,CASSLRGAGNTIYF
TRBJ1-1,TRBV7-9,NA,NA,TGTGCCAGCAGCTCGAATAGTTGGGGGGAGATGAACACTGAAGCTTTCTTT,CASSSNSWGEMNTEAFF
TRBJ1-2,TRBV6-2/TRBV6-3,NA,TRBD1,TGTGCCAGCAACCCGACAGGGACATACTATGGCTACACCTTC,CASNPTGTYYGYTF
TRBJ2-3,TRBV6-6,NA,NA,TGTGCCAGCAGTCGACAGGCTAGCACAGATACGCAGTATTTT,CASSRQASTDTQYF
TRBJ2-3,TRBV11-2,NA,TRBD1,TGTGCCAGCAGCCCAAGGACAGGGGACACAGATACGCAGTATTTT,CASSPRTGDTDTQYF
TRBJ1-1,TRBV5-8,NA,TRBD1,TGTGCCAGTACGGGACAGGGCTTGAACACTGAAGCTTTCTTT,CASTGQGLNTEAFF
TRBJ1-1,TRBV5-6,NA,NA,TGTGCCAGCAGTTCCTCTGCGGGGGGAAACACTGAAGCTTTCTTT,CASSSSAGGNTEAFF
TRBJ2-2,TRBV7-9,few,TRBD1,TGTGCCAGCAGCCCGCTTCAGGGGGCGACGAACACCGGGGAGCTGTTTTTT,CASSPLQGATNTGELFF
TRBJ2-2,TRBV6-2/TRBV6-3,NA,NA,TGTGCCAGCAGTTACAAGGGGACACTTTACACCGGGGAGCTGTTTTTT,CASSYKGTLYTGELFF
TRBJ1-2,TRBV7-2,once,NA,TGTGCCAGCAGCTTAGGAGTAGGCTCCTATGGCTACACCTTC,CASSLGVGSYGYTF
TRBJ2-7,TRBV20-1,once,NA,TGCAGTGCTAGTGTGGCCTTGGCGGTCTACGAGCAGTACTTC,CSASVALAVYEQYF
TRBJ2-3,TRBV2,once,NA,TGTGCCAGCAGACCCCGGCAGGGTATGGGCACAGATACGCAGTATTTT,CASRPRQGMGTDTQYF
TRBJ2-7,TRBV21-1,NA,NA,TGTGCCAGCAGCTCCCCCTACGAGCAGTACTTC,CASSSPYEQYF